These 7 T cell receptor beta chains were sequenced from one sample in a study of T cell changes during pregnancy in multiple sclerosis. Method: immunoSEQ multiplex PCR; TCRdb's copy keeps in-frame clones and lacks some. The repertoire includes 50,000 to 65,000 clones, over 95% of them detected once, and about 2.5% sits in the top ten. The starting material was CD8+ T cells from peripheral blood mononuclear cells, obtained after pregnancy. All receptors come from a female donor with multiple sclerosis, enrolled in a pregnancy study.

The chain is built from TRBV28 and TRBJ2-5; 9 bases fit TRBD2. The length of the CDR3 is 15 residues. Per the germline V gene, CDR1 is MDHEN and CDR2 is SYDVKM. J lost 4 bases, V lost 6 bases, and 9 bases had no gene match. CDR3 protein: CASSTHPSGVETQYF. The CDR3 nucleotides are TGTGCCAGCAGCACCCACCCTAGCGGGGTAGAGACCCAGTACTTC.

V is TRBV11-2 and J is TRBJ2-7, with D possibly matching TRBD1 (5 bases). CDR3 length equals 16 residues. Per germline, CDR1 SGHAT and CDR2 FQNNGV. V lost 2 bases and J lost 0, with 14 bases in between. The CDR3 protein is CASSLIMWGSSYEQYF. DNA of the CDR3: TGTGCCAGCAGCTTAATTATGTGGGGCAGCTCCTACGAGCAGTACTTC.

The chain carries TRBV6-5 and TRBJ2-7, with D perhaps TRBD2 (6 bases). The germline CDR1 and CDR2 sequences are MNHEY and SVGAGI. Between the trimmed V and J ends, which lost 6 bases and 3 bases, there was a span of 9 bases. CDR3 length: 12 amino acids. The CDR3: CASSRGNYEQYF. The CDR3 nucleotides are TGTGCCAGCAGCCGCGGGAACTACGAGCAGTACTTC.

This chain connects TRBV28 to TRBJ2-7; 7 nucleotides line up with TRBD1. The trim removed 5 bases at V and 6 bases at J, leaving 22 bases unmatched. The length of the CDR3 is 18 residues. Germline loops: CDR1 MDHEN, CDR2 SYDVKM. In DNA, the CDR3 is TGTGCCAGCAGTCGAGGACAGGCTAGTATTCCCCAGATTTCCGAGCAGTACTTC. The encoded protein is CASSRGQASIPQISEQYF.

V and J are TRBV4-2 and TRBJ2-3; D remains ambiguous. CDR1 LGHNA and CDR2 YNFKEQ come from the germline V gene. The CDR3 has 12 residues. V was cut by 1 base and J by 6 bases, with 5 bases left in between. The CDR3 loop is CASSQVRDTQYF. CDR3 DNA sequence: TGTGCCAGCAGCCAAGTCCGGGATACGCAGTATTTT.

The chain employs TRBV28 and TRBJ1-4; 7 bases fit TRBD1. Germline trimming cut 5 bases from V and 0 bases from J; bases unmatched to any gene: 12. CDR3 length equals 18 residues. Germline-derived CDR1 and CDR2 are MDHEN and SYDVKM. This CDR3 is CASSPTGLSYATNEKLFF. The DNA for the CDR3 is TGTGCCAGCAGTCCGACAGGGTTGAGTTATGCAACTAATGAAAAACTGTTTTTT.

The chain carries TRBV27 and TRBJ1-1; TRBD1 might be the D (5 bases). This CDR3 has 12 residues. CDR1 is MNHEY and CDR2 is SMNVEV in the germline V gene (reference sequence). V lost 5 bases, J lost 5 bases, and 9 bases lay in between. For the CDR3, the DNA is TGTGCCAGCAGTATCCAGGGAACTGAAGCTTTCTTT. Translation: CASSIQGTEAFF.